One sample yielded the 19 T cell receptor beta chains listed below, sequenced in a study of T cells in Graves' hyperthyroidism and ophthalmopathy. Researchers amplified the TCR beta CDR3 regions from RNA transcripts. First-round RT-PCR with HTBI primers amplified the TCR CDR3 region. TCRdb reprocessed the multiplex PCR reads via MiXCR and lists one record per CDR3 protein. The sample lists roughly 380,000 distinct CDR3 sequences, roughly an eighth occurring once. Sequenced: blood. These receptors originate from a woman aged 18-29 years with Graves' hyperthyroidism.

There are a few counts of this clonotype. This rearrangement joins TRBV3-1 to TRBJ2-7, with D perhaps assigned TRBD1 or TRBD2 (5 bases each). This CDR3 has 15 amino acids. Looked up from germline, CDR1 is LGHDT and CDR2 is YNNKEL (reference sequence). Deletions cut 4 bases from V and 0 bases from J, with 13 bases between. The CDR3: CASSPGPKSSYEQYF. In DNA, the CDR3 is TGTGCCAGCAGCCCGGGACCAAAGAGCTCCTACGAGCAGTACTTC.

This clonotype was seen more than once but under ten times. The chain carries TRBV29-1 and TRBJ2-7; the match to TRBD2 covers 10 bases. The CDR3 extends over 15 amino acids. The ends lost 5 bases at V and 7 bases at J; junction bases unmatched: 14. Germline V gene lookup returns CDR1 SQVTM and CDR2 ANQGSEA. The CDR3 protein is CSVWGLAGVGYEQYF. The CDR3 nucleotides read TGCAGCGTTTGGGGCCTAGCGGGAGTCGGGTATGAGCAGTACTTC.

This clonotype has only a few counts. The germline gene is not matched at one end of the junction; a read error may be the cause. The chain uses TRBV7-2 and TRBJ2-1; D gene ambiguous. There are 14 residues in the CDR3. Per germline, CDR1 SGHTA and CDR2 FQGNSA. CDR3 DNA: TGTGCCAGCAGCTTAGCAACTGCCTACAATGAGCAGTCCTTC. Its translation is CASSLATAYNEQSF.

This clonotype was observed many times. The chain combines TRBV7-2 with TRBJ2-2; tentatively, D is TRBD1 (5 bases). Germline CDR1 reads SGHTA; CDR2 reads FQGNSA. The length of the CDR3 is 16 residues. Between the trimmed V and J ends, which lost 1 base and 5 bases, there was a span of 14 bases. The CDR3 DNA follows: TGTGCCAGCAGCTTAGGCGGCAGGGTAGGAACCGGGGAGCTGTTTTTT. Residues: CASSLGGRVGTGELFF.

The rearrangement uses TRBV28 and TRBJ1-1, with D unclear. This CDR3 contains 13 residues. The germline V gene has CDR1 MDHEN and CDR2 SYDVKM. Trimming shortened V by 3 bases and J by 7 bases, and 12 bases separated the two germline ends. CDR3 nucleotides: TGTGCCAGCAGTTTGGGCGGGAACGGTGAAGCTTTCTTT. It codes for CASSLGGNGEAFF.

There are many counts of this clonotype. The V and J genes are TRBV6-1 and TRBJ2-1, with a tentative D call TRBD2 (5 bases). V gave up 7 bases and J gave up 2 bases, with 21 bases separating them. The CDR3 sequence is 17 residues long. CDR1 is MNHNS and CDR2 is SASEGT in the germline V gene. The CDR3 DNA follows: TGTGCCAGCACCTTTTCAAGAGGGAGTCACACCTACAATGAGCAGTTCTTC. It translates to CASTFSRGSHTYNEQFF.

Many counts were recorded for this clonotype. V and J are TRBV28 and TRBJ1-4, with 9 bases matching TRBD1. The V gene end was trimmed by 5 bases and the J gene end by 7 bases; junction bases not matched to a gene: 8. CDR3 length: 15 residues. From germline, CDR1 is MDHEN and CDR2 SYDVKM. CDR3 nucleotides: TGTGCCAGCAGTGTACAGACAGGGGGTGGTGAAAAACTGTTTTTT. Translating gives CASSVQTGGGEKLFF.

This clonotype has at least ten counts. This chain uses TRBV28 with TRBJ2-7; no clear D. The CDR3 is made up of 13 amino acids. V was clipped by 3 bases and J by 2 bases, with 8 bases between them. Germline V gene sequence: CDR1 MDHEN, CDR2 SYDVKM. CDR3 sequence: CASSLPPTYEQYF. The CDR3, as DNA: TGTGCCAGCAGTTTGCCTCCGACCTACGAGCAGTACTTC.

The chain is built from TRBV9 and TRBJ2-3; D is perhaps TRBD1 (6 bases). The CDR3 sequence is 15 residues long. Trimming removed 4 bases at V and 1 base at J, with 13 bases between. Germline V gene lookup returns CDR1 SGDLS and CDR2 YYNGEE. The CDR3, as DNA: TGTGCCAGCAGCCCCCAGGGGTCGCGCACAGATACGCAGTATTTT. It translates to CASSPQGSRTDTQYF.

This clonotype has at least ten counts. The CDR3 DNA follows: TGTGCCAGCAGCCCAAGACAGGGTATGGGGGAGACCCAGTACTTC. Its translation is CASSPRQGMGETQYF. V and J are TRBV11-2 and TRBJ2-5, with 7 nucleotides matching TRBD1. Germline trimming cut 5 bases from V and 5 bases from J; bases unmatched to any gene: 11. CDR3 length equals 15 residues. Germline assignment: CDR1 SGHAT and CDR2 FQNNGV.

As for this clonotype: Given the absence of the conserved phenylalanine or tryptophan at the CDR3 end, a read error is likely. This rearrangement joins TRBV30 to TRBJ1-1; 7 bases are shared with TRBD1. Germline V lookup: CDR1 GTSNPN, CDR2 SVGIG (reference sequence). There are 13 residues in the CDR3. Trimming cost V 4 bases and J 2 bases; bases outside gene matches: 4. The CDR3 region is CAWTRDRNTEAFL. The CDR3 coding sequence is TGTGCCTGGACCCGGGACAGAAACACTGAAGCTTTCCTT.

This clonotype was recorded at least ten times. The chain combines TRBV6-2 or TRBV6-3 with TRBJ2-5; D could derive from TRBD1 or TRBD2 (5 bases each). Trimming removed 7 bases at V and 7 bases at J, with 13 bases between. Per the germline V gene, CDR1 is MNHEY and CDR2 is SVGEGT. The CDR3 is 12 residues long. This chain's CDR3 is CASTGMQGTQYF. As DNA, the CDR3 is TGTGCCAGCACCGGGATGCAGGGGACCCAGTACTTC.

This clonotype was detected ten times or more. The CDR3 coding sequence is TGTGCCAGCAGTTTTAGGGTGACGAACACTGAAGCTTTCTTT. Translated: CASSFRVTNTEAFF. This chain uses TRBV28 with TRBJ1-1; D is unresolved. The CDR3 sequence is 14 residues long. Germline V gene data show CDR1 as MDHEN and CDR2 as SYDVKM. Trimming pared 3 bases from V and 1 base from J, leaving 9 bases between.

This clonotype was observed many times. This sequence joins TRBV3-1 and TRBJ1-3, with D possibly being TRBD1 (5 bases). Germline CDR1 and CDR2: LGHDT and YNNKEL (reference sequence). This CDR3 has 14 amino acids. V was trimmed by 4 bases and J by 4 bases, leaving 11 bases between them. The CDR3: CASSPSGTGNTIYF. The CDR3 region has the DNA TGTGCCAGCAGCCCTTCAGGGACGGGAAACACCATATATTTT. Full variable domain (outside the CDR3, taken from reference TRBV3-1 and TRBJ1-3): DTAVSQTPKYLVTQMGNDKSIKCEQNLGHDTMYWYKQDSKKFLKIMFSYNNKELIINETVPNRFSPKSPDKAHLNLHINSLELGDSAVYFCASSPSGTGNTIYFGEGSWLTVV.

This clonotype was counted only a few times. The genes are TRBV6-1 and TRBJ2-7; D is perhaps TRBD1 (6 bases). V was clipped by 3 bases and J by 6 bases, with 15 bases between them. Germline V lookup: CDR1 MNHNS, CDR2 SASEGT. There are 14 residues in the CDR3. The CDR3 region is CASSDSRGWGEQYF. CDR3 coding DNA: TGTGCCAGCAGTGACAGCAGGGGATGGGGCGAGCAGTACTTC.

This clonotype was picked up many times. The V call is TRBV12-3 or TRBV12-4, the J call TRBJ1-1; D unresolved. CDR3 length: 14 amino acids. V was cut by 5 bases and J by 2 bases, with 12 bases left in between. CDR3 sequence reads: CASSTYTRNTEAFF. The CDR3 coding sequence is TGTGCCAGCAGTACATACACAAGAAACACTGAAGCTTTCTTT.

The chain's CDR3 is CATRTENTGELFF. The CDR3, as DNA: TGTGCCACACGGACGGAGAACACCGGGGAGCTGTTTTTT. The chain links TRBV6-2 or TRBV6-3 to TRBJ2-2; D is undetermined. The germline gives CDR1 MNHEY, CDR2 SVGEGT. The CDR3 loop spans 13 amino acids. V was pared by 10 bases and J by 1 base, with 10 bases between.

This CDR3 reads CSAPGLAGGYDEQYF. As DNA, the CDR3 is TGCAGTGCCCCGGGACTAGCGGGAGGGTACGACGAGCAGTACTTC. This sequence joins TRBV20-1 and TRBJ2-7; 16 bases match TRBD2. V shed 6 bases, J shed 5 bases, and the junction held 7 bases outside the gene matches. CDR3 size: 15 residues. CDR1 DFQATT and CDR2 SNEGSKA come from the germline V gene (reference sequence).

This clonotype was counted at least ten times. The chain joins TRBV9 to TRBJ2-7; 8 bases are a match to TRBD1. The junction had 6 bases not matched to a gene; V was cut back by 2 bases and J by 2 bases. Looked up from germline, CDR1 is SGDLS and CDR2 is YYNGEE. The CDR3 is made up of 15 amino acids. This CDR3 reads CASSVGQGPAYEQYF. CDR3 DNA: TGTGCCAGCAGCGTCGGACAGGGCCCAGCCTACGAGCAGTACTTC.